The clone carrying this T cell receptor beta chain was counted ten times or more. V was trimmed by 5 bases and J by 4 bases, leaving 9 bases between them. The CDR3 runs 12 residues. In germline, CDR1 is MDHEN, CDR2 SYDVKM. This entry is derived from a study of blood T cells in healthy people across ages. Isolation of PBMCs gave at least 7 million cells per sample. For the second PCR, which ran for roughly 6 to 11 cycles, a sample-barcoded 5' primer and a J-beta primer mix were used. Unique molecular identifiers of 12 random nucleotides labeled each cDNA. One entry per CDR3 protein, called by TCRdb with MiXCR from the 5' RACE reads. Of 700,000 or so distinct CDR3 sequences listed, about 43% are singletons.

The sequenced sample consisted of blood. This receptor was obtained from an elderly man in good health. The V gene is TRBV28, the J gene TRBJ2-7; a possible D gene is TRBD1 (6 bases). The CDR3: CASSPQGYEQYF. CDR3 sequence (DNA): TGTGCCAGCAGTCCACAGGGATACGAGCAGTACTTC.